Below, 9 T cell receptor beta chains from the same sample are listed, as sequenced in a study of identical twins (dated by TCRdb to the mid-2010s). The library relied on 5' RACE. Instrument on record: Illumina HiSeq 2000. TCRdb applied fastp at Q25 and MiXCR to the public reads, then kept only in-frame beta chains. Here each entry gathers all rows of one CDR3 protein and keeps the most common genes and DNA. For this sample there are roughly 1.6 million distinct CDR3 sequences; around 29% appear just once. The biggest ten clones account for more than 0.25% of the sample. Input material: cord blood. Receptors originate from a newborn girl in good health.

The rearrangement joins TRBV7-2 to TRBJ2-7, with TRBD1 matching over 11 bases. The CDR3 is 15 amino acids. V trimming: 7 bases; J trimming: 2 bases; junction bases outside the gene matches: 7. Germline V gene lookup returns CDR1 SGHTA and CDR2 FQGNSA. The CDR3 spells CASTRPDRGPYEQYF. In DNA, the CDR3 is TGTGCCAGCACCCGCCCGGACAGGGGGCCCTACGAGCAGTACTTC.

CDR3 nucleotide sequence: TGCGCCAGCAGCGCCCTGAGTCCAGGGCGATTGGGCAATGAGCAGTACTTC. Protein sequence: CASSALSPGRLGNEQYF. V gene TRBV5-1 combines with J gene TRBJ2-1; tentative D call: TRBD1 (5 bases). The end of the DNA is better explained by TRBJ2-7, so the J call may be wrong. The CDR3 is 17 amino acids. Germline V lookup: CDR1 SGHRS, CDR2 YFSETQ.

This clonotype was seen a handful of times. This chain links TRBV7-2 with TRBJ2-1, with TRBD1 matching 7 bases. Germline V gene sequence: CDR1 SGHTA, CDR2 FQGNSA. J was trimmed by 6 bases and V by 5 bases; bases with no gene match: 4. The CDR3 totals 13 residues. CDR3 nucleotide sequence: TGTGCCAGCAGCAAACAGGGGTTCAATGAGCAGTTCTTC. This encodes CASSKQGFNEQFF. The complete variable domain, with remaining parts taken from reference TRBV7-2 and TRBJ2-1, reads GAGVSQSPSNKVTEKGKDVELRCDPISGHTALYWYRQSLGQGLEFLIYFQGNSAPDKSGLPSDRFSAERTGGSVSTLTIQRTQQEDSAVYLCASSKQGFNEQFFGPGTRLTVL.

This clonotype was counted ten times or more. The chain uses TRBV20-1 and TRBJ2-5; no clear D. Trimming stripped 4 bases from V and 3 bases from J, with 0 bases between. The CDR3 runs 9 residues. The germline CDR1 and CDR2 sequences are DFQATT and SNEGSKA (reference sequence). The CDR3 nucleotides read TGCAGTGCTAAAGAGACCCAGTACTTC. Its protein product is CSAKETQYF.

The sample holds a few counts of this clonotype. The CDR3 loop is CAISEGGIIPGHEQYF. The CDR3 DNA reads as TGTGCCATCAGTGAGGGCGGGATAATCCCAGGCCATGAGCAGTACTTC. The V and J genes are TRBV10-3 and TRBJ2-7; possibly TRBD2 for D (6 bases). The length of the CDR3 is 16 residues. V was shortened by 2 bases and J by 7 bases, with 21 bases between the two germline ends. Germline V gene sequence: CDR1 ENHRY, CDR2 SYGVKD.

The chain recombines TRBV6-2 or TRBV6-3 with TRBJ2-4, with 8 bases that match TRBD2. The J call could be wrong; TRBJ2-7 is a better fit for the DNA end. Germline loops: CDR1 MNHEY, CDR2 SVGEGT. The CDR3 extends over 15 amino acids. The DNA of the CDR3 is TGTGCCAGCAGCCCCCCGGGACTAGGCCTCTACGAGCAGTACTTC. Protein product: CASSPPGLGLYEQYF.

This clonotype was seen a handful of times. The DNA for the CDR3 is TGTGCCAGCAGCTTGAGTCCAGGGTATGGCTACACCTTC. It specifies CASSLSPGYGYTF. The chain links TRBV7-9 to TRBJ1-2; perhaps TRBD1 as D (5 bases). Germline V gene data show CDR1 as SEHNR and CDR2 as FQNEAQ (reference sequence). V dropped 3 bases and J dropped 5 bases, with 10 bases sitting between them. The CDR3 spans 13 residues. The full variable domain, in which reference TRBV7-9 and TRBJ1-2 provide the parts outside the CDR3, is DTGVSQNPRHKITKRGQNVTFRCDPISEHNRLYWYRQTLGQGPEFLTYFQNEAQLEKSRLLSDRFSAERPKGSFSTLEIQRTEQGDSAMYLCASSLSPGYGYTFGSGTRLTVV.

Turning to this clonotype: The junction departs from germline at one end; a sequencing error may be responsible. The chain couples TRBV25-1 to TRBJ1-4; D unresolved. CDR3 size: 15 residues. In germline, CDR1 is MGHDK, CDR2 SYGVNS. The CDR3 region has the DNA TGTGCCGGCAGTGAATACGGAGTCCTCAATGAAAAACTGTTTTTT. Translated: CAGSEYGVLNEKLFF.

The chain links TRBV19 to TRBJ2-3; 10 nucleotides agree with TRBD1. This CDR3 is built from 15 residues. V was pared by 3 bases and J by 7 bases, with 7 bases of the junction left unmatched. CDR1 is LNHDA and CDR2 is SQIVND in the germline V gene (reference sequence). CDR3 coding DNA: TGTGCCAGTAGTATCGGGACAGGGGAGGCATATACGCAGTATTTT. This gives the protein CASSIGTGEAYTQYF.